The 29 T cell receptor beta chains in this list originate from one sample, sequenced in a study of post-analysis software for immune sequencing data. Prepared TCR beta cDNA libraries contained unique molecular identifiers. MiXCR, run by TCRdb on the PCR reads, gives a single entry per CDR3 protein. The sample carries roughly 670,000 distinct CDR3 sequences, 59% recorded once. Their antigens are not known. Study-level results: With TRBV5-6, TRBV5-1 and TRBV20-1 included, about five TRBV segments were more frequent in patients than in controls.

Sample: blood. The receptors come from a girl aged 2-9 years with multiple sclerosis.

This clonotype appeared once. The chain carries TRBV3-1 and TRBJ2-1; D is uncertain. The CDR3 runs to 14 residues. Trimming stripped 1 base from V and 5 bases from J, with 9 bases between. The germline CDR1 and CDR2 sequences are LGHDT and YNNKEL (reference sequence). The CDR3 coding sequence is TGTGCCAGCAGCCAAGGGATAGCAAACAATGAGCAGTTCTTC. As protein: CASSQGIANNEQFF.

The rearrangement joins TRBV6-5 to TRBJ2-7; D unclear. Per the germline V gene, CDR1 is MNHEY and CDR2 is SVGAGI. There are 12 residues in the CDR3. V lost 5 bases and J lost 5, with 10 bases in between. CDR3 coding DNA: TGTGCCAGCAGTCATGACTGGAACGAGCAGTACTTC. This encodes CASSHDWNEQYF.

The chain has TRBV29-1 and TRBJ1-2; 7 nucleotides align to TRBD1. This CDR3 has 12 residues. V shed 4 bases and J 4 bases; nucleotides not matched to a gene: 3. Germline CDR1 SQVTM, CDR2 ANQGSEA. The CDR3 DNA reads as TGCAGCGTTGTTCCAGGGGGCTATGGCTACACCTTC. This gives the protein CSVVPGGYGYTF.

This sequence joins TRBV6-5 and TRBJ1-2; D is possibly TRBD1 (5 bases). V was cut by 6 bases and J by 3 bases, with 11 bases left in between. The CDR3 extends over 13 amino acids. CDR1 is MNHEY, CDR2 SVGAGI, per germline. The CDR3: CASSIQGDYGYTF. For the CDR3, the DNA is TGTGCCAGCAGCATCCAGGGTGACTATGGCTACACCTTC.

This chain links TRBV12-3 or TRBV12-4 with TRBJ2-7; 8 bases match TRBD1. V lost 4 bases, J lost 6 bases, and 5 bases stayed unmatched. CDR3 length: 13 residues. CDR3 region: CASSSRTGSEQYF. The CDR3 nucleotides are TGTGCCAGCAGTTCCCGGACAGGGTCCGAGCAGTACTTC.

The rearrangement joins TRBV27 to TRBJ2-1, with D possibly TRBD2 on 5 matching bases. This CDR3 contains 14 residues. V lost 4 bases and J 0 bases, leaving 7 bases between the germline ends. The V gene's germline CDR1 is MNHEY and CDR2 SMNVEV (reference sequence). In DNA, the CDR3 is TGTGCCAGCAGTTGGGAGAGCTCCTACAATGAGCAGTTCTTC. This encodes CASSWESSYNEQFF.

This clonotype was detected once. The chain joins TRBV7-9 to TRBJ2-7; 14 positions agree with TRBD2. This CDR3 spans 16 amino acids. The V gene's germline CDR1 is SEHNR and CDR2 FQNEAQ (reference sequence). Losses at the gene ends were 4 bases for V and 2 bases for J; bases not matched to a gene: 4. The CDR3 DNA reads TGTGCCAGCAGCTCAAGGACTAGCGGGAGGACCTACGAGCAGTACTTC. Amino acid sequence: CASSSRTSGRTYEQYF.

This clonotype showed up just a few times. The genes are TRBV2 and TRBJ2-1; 9 bases align to TRBD1. The CDR3 has 13 amino acids. After removal of 5 bases from V and 8 bases from J, the junction contained 4 bases not matched to a gene. Germline V gene data show CDR1 as SNHLY and CDR2 as FYNNEI. The CDR3 is CASSPNRGHEQFF. CDR3 DNA sequence: TGTGCCAGCAGTCCAAACAGGGGGCATGAGCAGTTCTTC.

The CDR3, as DNA: TGCGCCAGCAGCTTGGAAAGCTCCTACAATGAGCAGTACTTC. Translated, it gives CASSLESSYNEQYF. This sequence joins TRBV5-1 and TRBJ2-1, with D uncertain. The J call may be in error: the DNA end matches TRBJ2-7 better. The CDR3 runs to 14 residues. Germline CDR1 is SGHRS and CDR2 is YFSETQ.

The chain joins TRBV6-1 to TRBJ1-2, with TRBD1 matching 9 bases. CDR1 and CDR2 from the germline V gene are MNHNS and SASEGT. The CDR3 has 19 amino acids. The junction had 15 bases not matched to a gene; V was cut back by 1 base and J by 3 bases. CDR3 region: CASSEVPLPGTGIHYGYTF. The CDR3 DNA reads TGTGCCAGCAGTGAAGTCCCCCTCCCCGGGACAGGGATTCACTATGGCTACACCTTC.

This clonotype was seen once. This sequence joins TRBV24-1 and TRBJ2-3; no definite D call. This CDR3 region has 16 residues. Germline V gene lookup returns CDR1 KGHDR and CDR2 SFDVKD. V was clipped by 3 bases and J by 2 bases, with 14 bases between them. CDR3 nucleotide sequence: TGTGCCACCAGTGATGCGGACGGAGACCTCACAGATACGCAGTATTTT. Translating gives CATSDADGDLTDTQYF.

The chain has TRBV5-1 and TRBJ2-4; D might be TRBD1 or TRBD2, each matching 5 bases. With 4 bases removed from V and 5 bases from J, the gap between germline ends came to 16 bases. The germline gives CDR1 SGHRS, CDR2 YFSETQ. The CDR3 runs to 15 residues. This chain's CDR3 is CASSPGRDLQNIQYF. CDR3 sequence (DNA): TGCGCCAGCAGCCCGGGTCGGGACCTCCAAAACATTCAGTACTTC.

The chain combines TRBV7-2 with TRBJ1-2; TRBD1 agrees at 7 bases. After removal of 4 bases from V and 4 bases from J, the junction contained 6 bases not matched to a gene. The CDR3 extends over 14 amino acids. Germline-derived CDR1 and CDR2 are SGHTA and FQGNSA. The CDR3 sequence: CASSSTGSSYGYTF. The DNA of the CDR3 is TGTGCCAGCAGCTCGACAGGGTCTAGCTATGGCTACACCTTC.

In its sample, this clonotype was seen a few times. The rearrangement uses TRBV5-6 and TRBJ2-7; 7 bases are shared with TRBD2. Germline assignment: CDR1 SGHDT and CDR2 YYEEEE. The V and J ends lost 5 bases and 5 bases, in that order; junction bases with no gene match: 4. The CDR3 loop spans 12 amino acids. CDR3 sequence reads: CASSWGLNEQYF. CDR3 DNA sequence: TGTGCCAGCAGTTGGGGACTAAACGAGCAGTACTTC.

This clonotype has just a few counts. The V call is TRBV7-2, the J call TRBJ2-5, with D perhaps TRBD2 (6 bases). The CDR3 is made up of 14 amino acids. Trimming took 5 bases from V and 11 from J, leaving 21 bases between them. CDR1 and CDR2 from the germline V gene are SGHTA and FQGNSA. CDR3 protein: CASSAAGTSLEQYF. The DNA for the CDR3 is TGTGCCAGCAGCGCAGCCGGGACTTCCCTAGAGCAGTACTTC.

J is TRBJ2-5 and V is TRBV7-9, with TRBD1 as a possible D gene (5 bases). Trimming removed 1 base from V and 1 base from J, with 10 bases in between. CDR1 is SEHNR and CDR2 is FQNEAQ in the germline V gene (reference sequence). This CDR3 is built from 15 residues. Written as DNA, the CDR3 is TGTGCCAGCAGCTTAGAGCAGGGAACCCAAGAGACCCAGTACTTC. Translating it yields CASSLEQGTQETQYF.

There are a few counts of this clonotype. The chain has TRBV4-3 and TRBJ2-3, with 9 bases aligning to TRBD2. V lost 4 bases to trimming and J lost 7 bases; unmatched junction nucleotides: 18. The CDR3 runs 18 residues. Germline V CDR1 and CDR2: LGHNA, YSLEER. CDR3 protein: CASSPYRAGGPGIHTQYF. DNA of the CDR3: TGCGCCAGCAGCCCTTATAGGGCGGGGGGGCCTGGCATTCATACGCAGTATTTT.

The chain has TRBV29-1 and TRBJ2-3; 10 bases match TRBD1. CDR1 and CDR2 (germline): SQVTM, ANQGSEA. CDR3 length: 17 amino acids. V dropped 7 bases and J dropped 5; count of bases not matched to a gene: 18. CDR3 sequence: CSALYFRQGALQDTQYF. The CDR3 bases are TGCAGCGCTTTGTACTTCCGACAGGGGGCTTTGCAAGATACGCAGTATTTT.

V is TRBV12-3 or TRBV12-4 and J is TRBJ2-3, with D possibly matching TRBD1 (6 bases). The CDR3 contains 18 residues. Trimming cost V 6 bases and J 2 bases, with 24 bases left between them. The CDR3 sequence is CASRTWTVNRDATDTQYF. The CDR3, as DNA: TGTGCCAGCAGGACTTGGACAGTCAACCGGGACGCCACAGATACGCAGTATTTT.

The rearrangement uses TRBV5-5 and TRBJ2-4, with D maybe TRBD2 (6 bases). The germline V gene encodes CDR1 SGHKS and CDR2 YYEKEE (reference sequence). Deletions cut 4 bases from V and 2 bases from J, with 19 bases between. The CDR3 runs to 17 residues. In nucleotides, the CDR3 is TGTGCCAGCAGCCTGCCGGGACTCCGGTCAACCAAAAACATTCAGTACTTC. It specifies CASSLPGLRSTKNIQYF. The complete variable domain, with remaining parts taken from reference TRBV5-5 and TRBJ2-4, reads DAGVTQSPTHLIKTRGQQVTLRCSPISGHKSVSWYQQVLGQGPQFIFQYYEKEERGRGNFPDRFSARQFPNYSSELNVNALLLGDSALYLCASSLPGLRSTKNIQYFGAGTRLSVL.

CDR3 DNA sequence: TGTGCCAGCAGCCAAGATTGGTGGGGTGAGCAGTTCTTC. Protein sequence: CASSQDWWGEQFF. J is TRBJ2-1 and V is TRBV14; D call uncertain. There are 13 residues in the CDR3. CDR1 SGHDN and CDR2 FVKESK come from the germline V gene. Deletions cut 0 bases from V and 9 bases from J, with 9 bases between. Full variable domain (missing parts from reference TRBV14 and TRBJ2-1): EAGVTQFPSHSVIEKGQTVTLRCDPISGHDNLYWYRRVMGKEIKFLLHFVKESKQDESGMPNNRFLAERTGGTYSTLKVQPAELEDSGVYFCASSQDWWGEQFFGPGTRLTVL.

This sequence joins TRBV7-2 and TRBJ2-5, with unresolved D. The V end was cut by 2 bases, the J end by 1 base, with 5 bases between. Germline V lookup: CDR1 SGHTA, CDR2 FQGNSA. CDR3 length equals 13 residues. CDR3 in amino acids: CASSLYPQETQYF. The DNA of the CDR3 is TGTGCCAGCAGCTTATATCCCCAAGAGACCCAGTACTTC.

The chain couples TRBV4-1 to TRBJ2-1; TRBD1 matches at 7 bases. The germline gives CDR1 MGHRA, CDR2 YSYEKL. The trim removed 4 bases at V and 4 bases at J, leaving 13 bases unmatched. The CDR3 loop spans 17 amino acids. The CDR3 region has the DNA TGCGCCAGCAGCCCTATTGTGGGACAGCCCTCTTACAATGAGCAGTTCTTC. Protein product: CASSPIVGQPSYNEQFF.

This chain links TRBV6-1 with TRBJ2-7; 8 bases are a match to TRBD1. Trimming removed 6 bases from V and 3 bases from J; junction bases left unmatched: 10. Germline V CDR1 and CDR2: MNHNS, SASEGT. This CDR3 spans 15 amino acids. The CDR3 DNA reads TGTGCCAGCAGCACAGGACAGGGCATAGACTACGAGCAGTACTTC. Protein product: CASSTGQGIDYEQYF.

The genes are TRBV2 and TRBJ2-5; D call uncertain. Trimming pared 1 base from V and 5 bases from J, leaving 5 bases between. This CDR3 has 12 amino acids. Germline lookup yields CDR1 SNHLY and CDR2 FYNNEI. CDR3 in DNA: TGTGCCAGCAGTGAAGGGTCGGAGACCCAGTACTTC. This sequence encodes CASSEGSETQYF.

This clonotype was counted between two and nine times. This sequence joins TRBV29-1 and TRBJ2-2; no clear D gene. There are 14 residues in the CDR3. Per germline, CDR1 SQVTM and CDR2 ANQGSEA. Trimming left V 0 bases short and J 0 bases short, with 5 bases between. The CDR3, as DNA: TGCAGCGTTGAAGAGGGCGCGAACACCGGGGAGCTGTTTTTT. Encoded protein: CSVEEGANTGELFF.

The rearrangement uses TRBV12-3 or TRBV12-4 and TRBJ1-1, with D perhaps TRBD1 (6 bases). This CDR3 has 15 amino acids. Between the trimmed V and J ends, which lost 4 bases and 3 bases, there was a span of 15 bases. CDR3 nucleotides: TGTGCCAGCAGTTCCGGACAGCTCGATTACACTGAAGCTTTCTTT. Protein product: CASSSGQLDYTEAFF.

The V call is TRBV7-9, the J call TRBJ2-5; 11 nucleotides match TRBD2. The trim removed 5 bases at V and 0 bases at J, leaving 5 bases unmatched. This CDR3 has 16 residues. The germline CDR1 and CDR2 sequences are SEHNR and FQNEAQ (reference sequence). CDR3 amino acids: CASSDGTSGYQETQYF. For the CDR3, the DNA is TGTGCCAGCAGCGATGGGACTAGCGGATACCAAGAGACCCAGTACTTC.

J is TRBJ2-7 and V is TRBV5-1; 8 bases are a match to TRBD1. Unmatched junction bases numbered 15, after V lost 4 bases and J lost 6 bases. The CDR3 covers 16 residues. The germline gives CDR1 SGHRS, CDR2 YFSETQ. CDR3 coding DNA: TGCGCCAGCAGCAAGGCCCGGGCGGACAGGGAGGCCGAGCAGTACTTC. This codes for CASSKARADREAEQYF.